This entry lists 25 T cell receptor beta chains sequenced from one sample in a study of Graves' ophthalmopathy and Graves' hyperthyroidism. As the template, RNA transcripts were used to amplify TCR beta CDR3 regions. Amplification began with first-round RT-PCR using HTBI primers, then second-round multiplex PCR was performed. A single record per CDR3 protein comes from TCRdb applying MiXCR to the multiplex PCR reads. Among more than 300,000 distinct CDR3 sequences, 15% to 20% were seen once, and the ten largest hold 2.4%. The sample taken for sequencing was peripheral blood. The source is an adult woman with stable Graves' hyperthyroidism.

This clonotype is medium-sized (0.01 to 0.1%). This rearrangement joins TRBV6-2 or TRBV6-3 to TRBJ1-2; D may be TRBD1 (6 bases). V was shortened by 2 bases and J by 8 bases, with 12 bases between the two germline ends. CDR1 MNHEY and CDR2 SVGEGT come from the germline V gene. The CDR3 sequence is 13 residues long. CDR3 region: CASSYNRARGYTF. In nucleotides, the CDR3 is TGTGCCAGCAGTTACAACAGGGCTCGAGGCTACACCTTC.

This clonotype was picked up many times. The gene calls are TRBV27 and TRBJ1-2, with D possibly TRBD1 on 6 matching bases. The ends were cut back, 2 bases at V and 2 bases at J, with 15 bases in the middle. The germline CDR1 and CDR2 sequences are MNHEY and SMNVEV (reference sequence). The CDR3 has 16 amino acids. CDR3 loop: CASSLPEGGANYGYTF. Here the CDR3 DNA reads TGTGCCAGCAGTTTACCAGAGGGGGGCGCAAACTATGGCTACACCTTC.

This clonotype was counted many times. V usage is TRBV6-2 or TRBV6-3 and J usage is TRBJ2-5; no clear D gene. The germline gives CDR1 MNHEY, CDR2 SVGEGT. V dropped 6 bases and J dropped 5 bases, with 16 bases sitting between them. The CDR3 covers 14 residues. Written as DNA, the CDR3 is TGTGCCAGCAGACGTACCATGGTTCGGGAGACCCAGTACTTC. Amino acid sequence: CASRRTMVRETQYF.

At least ten counts were recorded for this clonotype. CDR3 sequence: CASSYPSGNRGTGELFF. The CDR3 DNA sequence: TGTGCCAGCAGTTACCCTAGCGGGAATCGAGGCACCGGGGAGCTGTTTTTT. This chain joins TRBV6-2 or TRBV6-3 and TRBJ2-2; 9 bases are shared with TRBD2. Germline-derived CDR1 and CDR2 are MNHEY and SVGEGT. V lost 2 bases, J lost 4 bases, and 8 bases stayed unmatched. This CDR3 has 17 residues.

This clonotype was picked up many times. The V gene is TRBV5-1, the J gene TRBJ2-2, with D possibly matching TRBD1 (5 bases). With 7 bases removed from V and 1 base from J, the gap between germline ends came to 8 bases. The CDR3 is 13 amino acids. Germline CDR1 and CDR2: SGHRS and YFSETQ. For the CDR3, the DNA is TGCGCCAGCGCCACAGGGAACACCGGGGAGCTGTTTTTT. Translated, it gives CASATGNTGELFF.

The sample holds many counts of this clonotype. The chain has TRBV5-1 and TRBJ2-7, with no clear D. CDR3 length: 14 residues. The V and J ends lost 4 bases and 0 bases respectively, with 11 bases between them. The germline V gene encodes CDR1 SGHRS and CDR2 YFSETQ. In nucleotides, the CDR3 is TGCGCCAGCAGCCCCGCTCAGAGCTCCTACGAGCAGTACTTC. Residues: CASSPAQSSYEQYF. Supplemented by reference TRBV5-1 and TRBJ2-7, the full variable domain reads KAGVTQTPRYLIKTRGQQVTLSCSPISGHRSVSWYQQTPGQGLQFLFEYFSETQRNKGNFPGRFSGRQFSNSRSEMNVSTLELGDSALYLCASSPAQSSYEQYFGPGTRLTVT.

This clonotype has ten or more counts. This chain connects TRBV29-1 to TRBJ2-7; no reliable D call. Germline CDR1 is SQVTM and CDR2 is ANQGSEA. V was cut by 4 bases and J by 8 bases, with 24 bases left in between. CDR3 size: 15 residues. This CDR3 is CSVVGDDSHSGQQYF. For the CDR3, the DNA is TGCAGCGTTGTTGGAGACGATTCCCACTCCGGACAGCAGTACTTC.

This clonotype was seen at least ten times. The chain carries TRBV18 and TRBJ2-4; D may correspond to TRBD1 or TRBD2 (5 bases each). CDR1 KGHSH and CDR2 LQKENI come from the germline V gene. The V end lost 5 bases, the J end lost 8 bases, and 13 bases lay between the germline ends. The CDR3 totals 13 residues. The CDR3: CASSYGAADIQYF. As DNA, the CDR3 is TGTGCCAGCTCATACGGGGCCGCAGACATTCAGTACTTC.

This clonotype was detected ten times or more. This chain uses TRBV28 with TRBJ2-7; tentatively, D is TRBD2 (6 bases). The CDR3 spans 12 residues. Between the trimmed V and J ends, which lost 6 bases and 3 bases, there was a span of 9 bases. Germline V gene sequence: CDR1 MDHEN, CDR2 SYDVKM. CDR3 DNA sequence: TGTGCCAGCAGCTTGACTAGCTACGAGCAGTACTTC. Translated: CASSLTSYEQYF.

The gene calls are TRBV28 and TRBJ1-3; D is undetermined. Between the trimmed V and J ends, which lost 1 base and 0 bases, there was a span of 7 bases. The CDR3 extends over 15 amino acids. Germline CDR1 and CDR2: MDHEN and SYDVKM. The DNA of the CDR3 is TGTGCCAGCAGTTTATCACGTGACTCTGGAAACACCATATATTTT. Translation: CASSLSRDSGNTIYF.

This clonotype has a count of ten or more. The chain employs TRBV20-1 and TRBJ1-1; tentatively, D is TRBD1 (6 bases). Per the germline V gene, CDR1 is DFQATT and CDR2 is SNEGSKA (reference sequence). V gave up 1 base and J gave up 7 bases, with 16 bases separating them. The CDR3 runs 14 residues. The CDR3 region has the DNA TGCAGTGCTAGAGGGAGGGCAGGGGCAGGTGAAGCTTTCTTT. Protein sequence: CSARGRAGAGEAFF.

Ten or more counts support this clonotype. CDR3 sequence (DNA): TGTGCCAGCAGGGCGGGTGTAGGGGGGCAAGAGACCCAGTACTTC. Translation gives CASRAGVGGQETQYF. V usage is TRBV7-2 and J usage is TRBJ2-5; D is possibly TRBD1 or TRBD2 (6 bases each). CDR1 and CDR2 from the germline V gene are SGHTA and FQGNSA. This CDR3 has 15 residues. V was shortened by 6 bases and J by 2 bases, with 16 bases between the two germline ends.

This clonotype was seen ten or more times. This chain joins TRBV6-1 and TRBJ1-5; possible D gene TRBD1, 5 bases. This CDR3 is built from 15 residues. Per the germline V gene, CDR1 is MNHNS and CDR2 is SASEGT. Between the trimmed V and J ends, which lost 7 bases and 4 bases, there was a span of 17 bases. CDR3 amino acids: CASTPSRGHNQPQHF. CDR3 nucleotide sequence: TGTGCCAGCACTCCGTCCCGGGGCCATAATCAGCCCCAGCATTTT.

Ten or more counts support this clonotype. This chain joins TRBV6-2 or TRBV6-3 and TRBJ2-7; 9 bases agree with TRBD1. The CDR3 has 15 residues. CDR1 and CDR2 from the germline V gene are MNHEY and SVGEGT. V was clipped by 2 bases and J by 2 bases; unmatched bases: 4. In DNA form, the CDR3 reads TGTGCCAGCAGTTACGGGGACAGGGAGACCTACGAGCAGTACTTC. Its protein is CASSYGDRETYEQYF.

The table lists this clonotype with many counts. The chain couples TRBV3-1 to TRBJ2-7, with TRBD1 matching over 12 bases. This CDR3 has 17 residues. V lost 2 bases, J lost 8 bases, and 13 bases stayed unmatched. Germline CDR1 and CDR2: LGHDT and YNNKEL (reference sequence). In nucleotides, the CDR3 is TGTGCCAGCAGCCAAATCCTCCCGGGGACAGGGGGCATCAAGCAGTACTTC. Residues: CASSQILPGTGGIKQYF.

This clonotype was recorded at least ten times. The chain uses TRBV28 and TRBJ2-2; D uncertain. The CDR3 is made up of 12 amino acids. The germline V gene has CDR1 MDHEN and CDR2 SYDVKM. The V gene lost 3 bases and the J gene lost 1 base, with 0 bases spanning the gap. CDR3: CASSLNTGELFF. The CDR3 DNA reads as TGTGCCAGCAGTTTGAACACCGGGGAGCTGTTTTTT. Looking up the rest from reference TRBV28 and TRBJ2-2 gives the full variable domain: DVKVTQSSRYLVKRTGEKVFLECVQDMDHENMFWYRQDPGLGLRLIYFSYDVKMKEKGDIPEGYSVSREKKERFSLILESASTNQTSMYLCASSLNTGELFFGEGSRLTVL.

In its sample, this clonotype was seen many times. This chain uses TRBV6-6 with TRBJ2-5; 7 bases fit TRBD2. With 6 bases clipped from V and 5 bases from J, the junction kept 12 bases outside the gene matches. The length of the CDR3 is 15 residues. Germline values: CDR1 MNHNY, CDR2 SVGAGI (reference sequence). This CDR3 reads CASSGEGGRAETQYF. The CDR3 DNA sequence: TGTGCCAGCAGCGGAGAGGGCGGGAGAGCGGAGACCCAGTACTTC.

The chain has TRBV29-1 and TRBJ1-2; D may be TRBD1 (5 bases). Trimming took 3 bases from V and 6 from J, leaving 14 bases between them. The CDR3 has 13 residues. CDR1 and CDR2 from the germline V gene are SQVTM and ANQGSEA. CDR3 amino acids: CSVERDLVDGYTF. The CDR3 region has the DNA TGCAGCGTTGAGCGGGACCTTGTGGATGGCTACACCTTC.

This clonotype was found once. The chain carries TRBV2 and TRBJ2-7, with 10 bases matching TRBD1. This CDR3 has 16 residues. V was clipped by 4 bases and J by 0 bases; unmatched bases: 6. Germline-derived CDR1 and CDR2 are SNHLY and FYNNEI. The CDR3 loop reads CASSGTGGLSSYEQYF. The CDR3 DNA is TGTGCCAGCAGTGGGACAGGGGGTCTCAGCTCCTACGAGCAGTACTTC.

The chain employs TRBV6-1 and TRBJ2-7; the D gene is possibly TRBD1 (6 bases). Trimming stripped 5 bases from V and 2 bases from J, with 13 bases between. Germline CDR1 reads MNHNS; CDR2 reads SASEGT. This CDR3 region has 14 residues. This CDR3 is CASSTGIWAYEQYF. CDR3 DNA sequence: TGTGCCAGCAGTACAGGGATTTGGGCCTACGAGCAGTACTTC.

This clonotype was counted at least ten times. The V gene is TRBV27, the J gene TRBJ2-7; the D is unclear. The CDR3 is made up of 15 amino acids. Germline lookup yields CDR1 MNHEY and CDR2 SMNVEV (reference sequence). Trimming took 3 bases from V and 6 from J, leaving 18 bases between them. The CDR3 here is CASSLVGDLIAEQYF. Written as DNA, the CDR3 is TGTGCCAGCAGTTTGGTAGGAGACCTAATCGCCGAGCAGTACTTC.

This rearrangement joins TRBV20-1 to TRBJ2-1; 8 bases are shared with TRBD2. V lost 7 bases to trimming and J lost 1 base; unmatched junction nucleotides: 9. This CDR3 is 15 amino acids long. Germline CDR1 reads DFQATT; CDR2 reads SNEGSKA (reference sequence). The CDR3 sequence: CSGAGATGSYNEQFF. In DNA, the CDR3 is TGCAGTGGAGCGGGAGCCACGGGATCCTACAATGAGCAGTTCTTC.

This clonotype was detected only a few times. The chain links TRBV28 to TRBJ2-7; tentative D call: TRBD1 (6 bases). Trimming removed 6 bases from V and 0 bases from J, with 18 bases in between. Germline V lookup: CDR1 MDHEN, CDR2 SYDVKM. This CDR3 has 16 residues. CDR3 DNA sequence: TGTGCCAGCAGCTTAGGACCACGGGACACCTCCTACGAGCAGTACTTC. It codes for CASSLGPRDTSYEQYF.

The sample holds many counts of this clonotype. The chain links TRBV11-1 to TRBJ2-7, with TRBD1 matching 9 bases. Looked up from germline, CDR1 is SGHAT and CDR2 is FQDESV (reference sequence). The CDR3 has 17 amino acids. The V segment lost 3 bases and the J segment 1 base; nucleotides outside the gene matches: 10. DNA of the CDR3: TGTGCCAGCAGCTTGGCCCAGGGGACAGGGTCATCCTACGAGCAGTACTTC. It encodes CASSLAQGTGSSYEQYF.

The rearrangement uses TRBV27 and TRBJ2-6; 9 bases line up with TRBD1. The CDR3 contains 13 residues. The junction had 0 bases not matched to a gene; V was cut back by 8 bases and J by 4 bases. Germline V gene lookup returns CDR1 MNHEY and CDR2 SMNVEV (reference sequence). This CDR3 reads CASGTGGANVLTF. As DNA, the CDR3 is TGTGCCAGCGGGACAGGGGGGGCCAACGTCCTGACTTTC.